The rows below give T cell receptor beta chains drawn from one sample of a study of beta chain features in type 1 diabetes. The repertoire was sequenced with immunoSEQ multiplex PCR; TCRdb's copy has only in-frame clones and lacks some. The sample records around 710,000 clones, under 15% being singletons. Sequences were obtained from naive CD4+ T cells from blood. These receptors originate from a man aged 30 to 45 with type 1 diabetes. Each CDR3 is given with its conserved first and last residue. D genes are given only for firm matches. Some rows mark clone size as missing; the rest say once, few, many or name a class of expanded clone.

D gene: .
clone size: few
V gene: TRBV2
J gene: TRBJ2-5
CDR3 DNA: TGTGCCAGCAGTGCGTTGGGGAGAGAGACCCAGTACTTC
CDR3 protein: CASSALGRETQYF

D gene: TRBD2
clone size: few
V gene: TRBV6-5
J gene: TRBJ2-7
CDR3 DNA: TGTGCCAGCAGTTACCATTTAGCGGGGGGATCGTACGAGCAGTACTTC
CDR3 protein: CASSYHLAGGSYEQYF

D gene: .
clone size: .
V gene: TRBV7-2
J gene: TRBJ2-2
CDR3 DNA: TGTGCCAGCAGCTTAACCTCCGGGGAGCTGTTTTTT
CDR3 protein: CASSLTSGELFF

D gene: .
clone size: .
V gene: TRBV30
J gene: TRBJ2-5
CDR3 DNA: TGTGCCTGGAGTGCGGGGCCGCAAGAGACCCAGTACTTC
CDR3 protein: CAWSAGPQETQYF

D gene: TRBD1
clone size: .
V gene: TRBV4-2
J gene: TRBJ1-6
CDR3 DNA: TGTGCCAGCAGCCAAGTGGGGACAGCCGCCCGAACCTATTCACCCCTCCACTTT
CDR3 protein: CASSQVGTAARTYSPLHF

D gene: .
clone size: .
V gene: TRBV6-5
J gene: TRBJ2-5
CDR3 DNA: TGTGCCAGCAGTTACGGGCACAATGACCAAGAGACCCAGTACTTC
CDR3 protein: CASSYGHNDQETQYF

D gene: .
clone size: few
V gene: TRBV10-3
J gene: TRBJ1-1
CDR3 DNA: TGTGCCATCAGTCCGGGGGATTGGGGCATAACTGAAGCTTTCTTT
CDR3 protein: CAISPGDWGITEAFF

D gene: TRBD1
clone size: .
V gene: TRBV5-1
J gene: TRBJ2-2
CDR3 DNA: TGCGCCAGCAGCCCCCCGGGGACAGAGAACACCGGGGAGCTGTTTTTT
CDR3 protein: CASSPPGTENTGELFF

D gene: TRBD2
clone size: .
V gene: TRBV28
J gene: TRBJ2-2
CDR3 DNA: TGTGCCAGCACTACAGCGGGGGCGGACACCGGGGAGCTGTTTTTT
CDR3 protein: CASTTAGADTGELFF

D gene: TRBD1
clone size: few
V gene: TRBV29-1
J gene: TRBJ1-2
CDR3 DNA: TGCAGCGTTGTGGGGACAGGGGGCGGCTATGGCTACACCTTC
CDR3 protein: CSVVGTGGGYGYTF

D gene: TRBD1
clone size: few
V gene: TRBV7-2
J gene: TRBJ1-6
CDR3 DNA: TGTGCCAGCAGCCCGGGGACAGGGGGAAATTCACCCCTCCACTTT
CDR3 protein: CASSPGTGGNSPLHF

D gene: .
clone size: .
V gene: TRBV9
J gene: TRBJ1-2
CDR3 DNA: TGTGCCAGCAGCGGGGGAGAGGACTATGGCTACACCTTC
CDR3 protein: CASSGGEDYGYTF

D gene: TRBD1
clone size: few
V gene: TRBV27
J gene: TRBJ2-4
CDR3 DNA: TGTGCCAGCAGCTTACAGGGGCCCAAAAACATTCAGTACTTC
CDR3 protein: CASSLQGPKNIQYF

D gene: .
clone size: .
V gene: TRBV6-5
J gene: TRBJ2-6
CDR3 DNA: TGTGCCAGCAGTTACGTCGGGGCTGGGGCCAACGTCCTGACTTTC
CDR3 protein: CASSYVGAGANVLTF

D gene: .
clone size: .
V gene: TRBV7-9
J gene: TRBJ1-2
CDR3 DNA: TGTGCCAGCAGCGTTCTTCCGGGGCGCGAAGCTAACTATGGCTACACCTTC
CDR3 protein: CASSVLPGREANYGYTF

D gene: .
clone size: few
V gene: TRBV5-1
J gene: TRBJ2-1
CDR3 DNA: TGCGCCAGCAGCCTCCCAGGGATGGGTACGGATGAGCAGTTCTTC
CDR3 protein: CASSLPGMGTDEQFF

D gene: .
clone size: few
V gene: TRBV6-5
J gene: TRBJ1-1
CDR3 DNA: TGTGCCAGCAACGGGACACCGAACACTGAAGCTTTCTTT
CDR3 protein: CASNGTPNTEAFF

D gene: .
clone size: few
V gene: TRBV2
J gene: TRBJ2-7
CDR3 DNA: TGTGCCAGCAGTGACTGGAGCGAGCAGTACTTC
CDR3 protein: CASSDWSEQYF

D gene: .
clone size: few
V gene: TRBV9
J gene: TRBJ1-2
CDR3 DNA: TGTGCCAGCAGCTCCCGGGTGGAGTTAGGTGGCTACACCTTC
CDR3 protein: CASSSRVELGGYTF

D gene: .
clone size: .
V gene: TRBV27
J gene: TRBJ1-5
CDR3 DNA: TGTGCCAGCAGTTCACAGGGTCCCTATCAGCCCCAGCATTTT
CDR3 protein: CASSSQGPYQPQHF

D gene: .
clone size: many
V gene: TRBV27
J gene: TRBJ1-3
CDR3 DNA: TGTGCCAGCAGTTCGGGACACCCATACTCTGGAAACACCATATATTTT
CDR3 protein: CASSSGHPYSGNTIYF

D gene: .
clone size: few
V gene: TRBV29-1
J gene: TRBJ1-2
CDR3 DNA: TGCAGCGTTGAACGTGGGGCAGAGTGGTATGGCTACACCTTC
CDR3 protein: CSVERGAEWYGYTF

D gene: TRBD1
clone size: .
V gene: TRBV9
J gene: TRBJ1-2
CDR3 DNA: TGTGCCAGCAGCGTAGACCCGGGACAGGTGTATGGCTACACCTTC
CDR3 protein: CASSVDPGQVYGYTF

D gene: TRBD1
clone size: few
V gene: TRBV6-5
J gene: TRBJ2-5
CDR3 DNA: TGTGCCAGCAGTTCCGCGACAGGGGTGCAAGAGACCCAGTACTTC
CDR3 protein: CASSSATGVQETQYF

D gene: .
clone size: .
V gene: TRBV19
J gene: TRBJ2-5
CDR3 DNA: TGTGCCAGTAGTTTGGGGGGGCGAGAGACCCAGTACTTC
CDR3 protein: CASSLGGRETQYF

D gene: TRBD2
clone size: .
V gene: TRBV29-1
J gene: TRBJ2-1
CDR3 DNA: TGCAGCGGTGATCGGGGGGGCCCATTCAATGAGCAGTTCTTC
CDR3 protein: CSGDRGGPFNEQFF